This TCR beta chain was found in a study of CD8 T cells in ankylosing spondylitis. Study findings and constraints: Some motif variants were previously reported in reactive arthritis synovial fluid and blood. It was reported that disease-linked clones were significantly enriched in matched ankylosing spondylitis synovial fluid. The study identified a TCR beta motif of roughly eight highly homologous variants that appeared characteristic of ankylosing spondylitis blood.

TCR beta libraries were made by quantitative 5'-RACE with molecular barcodes. Each CDR3 protein gets one entry after TCRdb re-called the 5' RACE reads with MiXCR. The repertoire holds fewer than 350,000 distinct CDR3 sequences, with 9.5% to 13% as singletons. This clonotype was recorded at least ten times. As yet, its antigen is unknown. CDR3 size: 15 residues. The germline V gene has CDR1 MNHEY and CDR2 SMNVEV (reference sequence). Trimming removed 6 bases at V and 0 bases at J, with 13 bases between. The clonotype was recovered from a female donor with ankylosing spondylitis or in good health (not recorded which). The sample comprised blood, either unsorted or a sorted T cell fraction (not recorded which). This chain connects TRBV27 to TRBJ2-3; D is perhaps TRBD2 (6 bases). The CDR3 loop reads CASSPGGASTDTQYF. CDR3 DNA: TGTGCCAGCAGCCCCGGCGGGGCTAGCACAGATACGCAGTATTTT.